This is a list of T cell receptor beta chains from one sample in a study of blood T cell repertoires in COVID-19. The table came from immunoSEQ multiplex PCR; TCRdb's copy has only in-frame clones and leaves some out. The repertoire holds more than 150,000 clones, with 90% as singletons. Sequences were obtained from peripheral blood. The receptors were sampled from a man aged 45 to 65 with acute or convalescent COVID-19. Each CDR3 is given with its conserved first and last residue. The order of the fields is clone size, J gene, V gene, D gene, CDR3 DNA, CDR3 protein. The D gene is left open where the match is weak. Size is stated for part of the rows, as once, few or many counts, or as a class when the clone is expanded.

clone_size: NA
j_call: TRBJ1-2
v_call: TRBV7-3
d_call: NA
cdr3_nt: TGTGCCAGCAGCTTAAGGGGAGAATCTGGCTACACCTTC
cdr3_aa: CASSLRGESGYTF

clone_size: NA
j_call: TRBJ1-4
v_call: TRBV6-6
d_call: NA
cdr3_nt: TGTGCCAGCACCCCCCGGAGGGACCCAGGGGAAAAACTGTTTTTT
cdr3_aa: CASTPRRDPGEKLFF

clone_size: NA
j_call: TRBJ2-5
v_call: TRBV28
d_call: NA
cdr3_nt: TGTGCCAGCAGTCCGGGCGGGACTTACCAACAAGAGACCCAGTACTTC
cdr3_aa: CASSPGGTYQQETQYF

clone_size: NA
j_call: TRBJ2-3
v_call: TRBV9
d_call: NA
cdr3_nt: TGTGCCAGCAGCGTAGGTGGGTCAGGGAGCACAGATACGCAGTATTTT
cdr3_aa: CASSVGGSGSTDTQYF

clone_size: NA
j_call: TRBJ2-5
v_call: TRBV5-4
d_call: NA
cdr3_nt: TGTGCCAGCAGCTCCTCACAGGGTCCGGAGGAGACCCAGTACTTC
cdr3_aa: CASSSSQGPEETQYF

clone_size: NA
j_call: TRBJ1-6
v_call: TRBV5-5
d_call: TRBD1
cdr3_nt: TGTGCCAGCAGCCAGTGGACAGGGAATAATTCACCCCTCCACTTT
cdr3_aa: CASSQWTGNNSPLHF

clone_size: NA
j_call: TRBJ2-7
v_call: TRBV7-8
d_call: TRBD2
cdr3_nt: TGTGCCAGCAGCTCGCCCGGGGGGGGTCACGAGCAGTACTTC
cdr3_aa: CASSSPGGGHEQYF

clone_size: few
j_call: TRBJ2-1
v_call: TRBV19
d_call: TRBD2
cdr3_nt: TGTGCCAGTAGCACTCTAGCGGGAGTGGGAAATGAGCAGTTCTTC
cdr3_aa: CASSTLAGVGNEQFF

clone_size: NA
j_call: TRBJ1-5
v_call: TRBV2
d_call: NA
cdr3_nt: TGTGCCAGCAGTCAAACAGTCAATCAGCCCCAGCATTTT
cdr3_aa: CASSQTVNQPQHF

clone_size: NA
j_call: TRBJ1-1
v_call: TRBV28
d_call: NA
cdr3_nt: TGTGCCAGCACAGGGGTTCGAACTGAAGCTTTCTTT
cdr3_aa: CASTGVRTEAFF

clone_size: few
j_call: TRBJ1-3
v_call: TRBV12-3/TRBV12-4
d_call: NA
cdr3_nt: TGTGCCAGCAGTTTTGTCGACACCATATATTTT
cdr3_aa: CASSFVDTIYF

clone_size: once
j_call: TRBJ2-5
v_call: TRBV2
d_call: TRBD2
cdr3_nt: TGTGCCAGCAGTGGACTCTCTAGCGGGGGGGCCGGAGAGACCCAGTACTTC
cdr3_aa: CASSGLSSGGAGETQYF

clone_size: NA
j_call: TRBJ1-3
v_call: TRBV2
d_call: NA
cdr3_nt: TGTGCCAGCAGTTTCTCGGGGGGTAGTGGAAACACCATATATTTT
cdr3_aa: CASSFSGGSGNTIYF

clone_size: NA
j_call: TRBJ2-3
v_call: TRBV19
d_call: NA
cdr3_nt: TGTGCCAGTAGTATCGAGGGCCAGGGCACAGATACGCAGTATTTT
cdr3_aa: CASSIEGQGTDTQYF

clone_size: once
j_call: TRBJ2-2
v_call: TRBV19
d_call: TRBD2
cdr3_nt: TGTGCCAGTAGTTTAGCGGGAGACACCGGGGAGCTGTTTTTT
cdr3_aa: CASSLAGDTGELFF

clone_size: NA
j_call: TRBJ1-2
v_call: TRBV7-2
d_call: NA
cdr3_nt: TGTGCCAGCAGCTCGGGAGTCAGGGCTGGTGGCTACACCTTC
cdr3_aa: CASSSGVRAGGYTF

clone_size: NA
j_call: TRBJ2-2
v_call: TRBV5-4
d_call: TRBD1
cdr3_nt: TGTGCCAGCAGCATGGGACAGGGGCACACCGGGGAGCTGTTTTTT
cdr3_aa: CASSMGQGHTGELFF

clone_size: NA
j_call: TRBJ1-5
v_call: TRBV30
d_call: TRBD1
cdr3_nt: TGTGCCTGGAGTGCCGGGACAGTCAATCAGCCCCAGCATTTT
cdr3_aa: CAWSAGTVNQPQHF

clone_size: NA
j_call: TRBJ1-3
v_call: TRBV9
d_call: NA
cdr3_nt: TGTGCCAGCAGCGTAGATAGTGGAAACACCATATATTTT
cdr3_aa: CASSVDSGNTIYF

clone_size: once
j_call: TRBJ2-1
v_call: TRBV20-1
d_call: TRBD2
cdr3_nt: TGCAGTGCTAGTTCCCGGGGGGTCAGTTATAGCGGCCCGTTCTTC
cdr3_aa: CSASSRGVSYSGPFF

clone_size: few
j_call: TRBJ1-5
v_call: TRBV19
d_call: TRBD1
cdr3_nt: TGTGCCAGTAGTATGCGGACAGGTTTTTCCTTCAATCAGCCCCAGCATTTT
cdr3_aa: CASSMRTGFSFNQPQHF

clone_size: NA
j_call: TRBJ2-7
v_call: TRBV19
d_call: TRBD2
cdr3_nt: TGTGCCAGTAGTTCCCGACTAGCGGGAGTCGGCTACGAGCAGTACTTC
cdr3_aa: CASSSRLAGVGYEQYF

clone_size: NA
j_call: TRBJ1-4
v_call: TRBV4-1
d_call: NA
cdr3_nt: TGCGCCAGCAGTCCGAATTGGCAGGGGCTCGGAAAACTGTTTTTT
cdr3_aa: CASSPNWQGLGKLFF

clone_size: NA
j_call: TRBJ2-4
v_call: TRBV5-6
d_call: NA
cdr3_nt: TGTGCCAGCAGCCCCCCCCTAGCCAAAAACATTCAGTACTTC
cdr3_aa: CASSPPLAKNIQYF

clone_size: NA
j_call: TRBJ2-2
v_call: TRBV4-3
d_call: NA
cdr3_nt: TGCGCCAGCAGCCAAGCTTTGGGCCGGGAGCTGTTTTTT
cdr3_aa: CASSQALGRELFF

clone_size: NA
j_call: TRBJ2-3
v_call: TRBV7-3
d_call: TRBD2
cdr3_nt: TGTGCCAGCAGCTTGGGAGGGGAAGCAGATACGCAGTATTTT
cdr3_aa: CASSLGGEADTQYF

clone_size: NA
j_call: TRBJ2-2
v_call: TRBV2
d_call: NA
cdr3_nt: TGTGCCAGCAGTGAAGCGCGTAGGGGCGGGGAGCTGTTTTTT
cdr3_aa: CASSEARRGGELFF

clone_size: NA
j_call: TRBJ1-2
v_call: TRBV2
d_call: NA
cdr3_nt: TGTGCCAGCAGTGTGGGGAGTAACTATGGCTACACCTTC
cdr3_aa: CASSVGSNYGYTF

clone_size: NA
j_call: TRBJ2-7
v_call: TRBV5-3
d_call: NA
cdr3_nt: TGTGCCAGAAGCTTGGAGCCAATTACCTACGAGCAGTACTTC
cdr3_aa: CARSLEPITYEQYF

clone_size: NA
j_call: TRBJ1-5
v_call: TRBV28
d_call: NA
cdr3_nt: TGTGCCAGCAGCCGACCTAGGAGGGAGGGCAATCAGCCCCAGCATTTT
cdr3_aa: CASSRPRREGNQPQHF

clone_size: NA
j_call: TRBJ1-4
v_call: TRBV18
d_call: NA
cdr3_nt: TGTGCCAGCTCACCAAGTGTCCTATTTAATGAAAAACTGTTTTTT
cdr3_aa: CASSPSVLFNEKLFF

clone_size: NA
j_call: TRBJ1-2
v_call: TRBV7-9
d_call: NA
cdr3_nt: TGTGCCAGCAGCACCGTAGCGGGTGGCTACACCTTC
cdr3_aa: CASSTVAGGYTF

clone_size: NA
j_call: TRBJ2-3
v_call: TRBV7-3
d_call: NA
cdr3_nt: TGTGCCAGCAGCTTCACAGGCGCAGATACGCAGTATTTT
cdr3_aa: CASSFTGADTQYF

clone_size: once
j_call: TRBJ2-1
v_call: TRBV7-9
d_call: NA
cdr3_nt: TGTGCCAGCAGACCACAGGGTGACGGTGAGCAGTTCTTC
cdr3_aa: CASRPQGDGEQFF

clone_size: NA
j_call: TRBJ2-1
v_call: TRBV29-1
d_call: TRBD2
cdr3_nt: TGCAGCCTTTATAGCGGGCCCTCCTACAATGAGCAGTTCTTC
cdr3_aa: CSLYSGPSYNEQFF

clone_size: NA
j_call: TRBJ1-5
v_call: TRBV10-2
d_call: TRBD1
cdr3_nt: TGCGCCAGCAGTGCGGCGACAGGGGGTAGGCAGCCCCAGCATTTT
cdr3_aa: CASSAATGGRQPQHF

clone_size: NA
j_call: TRBJ2-5
v_call: TRBV12-2
d_call: NA
cdr3_nt: TGTGCAAGTCGCATTAGTGGACGGGGGACGGCTGTGATCTGGCAAGAGACCCAGTACTTC
cdr3_aa: CASRISGRGTAVIWQETQYF

clone_size: NA
j_call: TRBJ1-2
v_call: TRBV28
d_call: NA
cdr3_nt: TGTGCCAGCAGTTTAGGCAGGGGCCCCCGTGGCTACACCTTC
cdr3_aa: CASSLGRGPRGYTF

clone_size: NA
j_call: TRBJ1-4
v_call: TRBV5-6
d_call: TRBD1
cdr3_nt: TGTGCCAGCAGCTTGTGGGATAGGACAGGTAGCCTGTTTTTT
cdr3_aa: CASSLWDRTGSLFF

clone_size: NA
j_call: TRBJ2-5
v_call: TRBV28
d_call: NA
cdr3_nt: TGTGCCAGCAGTGTCAGGGGAGGGGGGCGGCAAGAGACCCAGTACTTC
cdr3_aa: CASSVRGGGRQETQYF